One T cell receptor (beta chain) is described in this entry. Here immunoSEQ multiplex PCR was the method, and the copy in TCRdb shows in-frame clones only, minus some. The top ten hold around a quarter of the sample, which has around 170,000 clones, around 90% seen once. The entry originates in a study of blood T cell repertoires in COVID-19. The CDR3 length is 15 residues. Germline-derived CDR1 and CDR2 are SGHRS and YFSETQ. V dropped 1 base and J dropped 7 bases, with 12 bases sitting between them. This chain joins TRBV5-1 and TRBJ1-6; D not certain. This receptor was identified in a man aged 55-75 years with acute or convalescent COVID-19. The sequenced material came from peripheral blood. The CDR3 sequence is CASSLTGSGNSPLHF. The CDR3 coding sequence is TGCGCCAGCAGCTTGACCGGGAGTGGCAATTCACCCCTCCACTTT.